Detailed here is one T cell receptor (beta chain). Antigen: not known. The data belong to a study of Ad26.COV2.S vaccination and SARS-CoV-2 variants. Background on the study: Once, or twice with 56 days between doses, Ad26.COV2.S was given intramuscularly.

CDR3 length: 16 residues. CDR1 is MDHEN, CDR2 SYDVKM, per germline. V lost 10 bases to trimming and J lost 3 bases, with 25 bases between them. Treatment denoted: 15 to 20 received Ad26.COV2.S at low or high dose, single or two shots; five or six received placebo; per-sample allocation not given. Sampling happened 63 days after the first vaccine or placebo injection. Broader study findings: Relative to placebo recipients, vaccine recipients exhibited elevated spike-specific TCR breadth.

Some clones are missing from TCRdb's copy, which holds only in-frame ones; the method was immunoSEQ multiplex PCR. The sample lists under 550,000 clones; roughly 90% were seen once. The origin of this receptor is a person between 18 and 65 years old who received the Ad26.COV2.S COVID-19 vaccine or a placebo. This specimen consisted of peripheral blood, obtained in a trial of Ad26.COV2.S vaccine versus placebo. The genes are TRBV28 and TRBJ2-7; a weak D match, TRBD2 (5 bases). The CDR3 DNA reads as TGTGCCATCCCCTGGGTGGGAGTACGGGCTTGCTACGAGCAGTACTTC. Amino acid sequence: CAIPWVGVRACYEQYF.